This T cell receptor beta chain was captured by sequencing in a study of CD8+ T cells in alopecia areata. About the study: Treatment of the treated patients consisted of oral tofacitinib, 5 to 10 mg twice daily. Study-level points and caveats: With patients, TCR sharing proved less clear than in mice, a difference possibly related to HLA.

As the sequencing template, cDNA was produced by extracting RNA and reverse transcribing it. Generated by immunoSEQ multiplex PCR, the TCRdb table keeps only in-frame clones and is missing some. This table has around 300,000 clones, 60% appearing once. The germline CDR1 and CDR2 sequences are SGDLS and YYNGEE. V was pared by 2 bases and J by 4 bases, with 2 bases of the junction left unmatched. This CDR3 has 13 residues. Documented treatment: oral pan-JAK inhibitor, 5-10 mg twice daily. Of note for this clone: Its antigen remains unidentified.

This sequence joins TRBV9 and TRBJ1-2; 7 positions match TRBD1. Specimen: CD4+ T cells sorted from blood, collected at week 52, from a patient treated with tofacitinib. The sequence came from a human donor with alopecia areata. This CDR3 reads CASSVDRAYGYTF. CDR3 nucleotides: TGTGCCAGCAGCGTTGACAGGGCCTATGGCTACACCTTC.